A single sample gave rise to the 8 T cell receptor beta chains below, sequenced in a study of early T cells in non-severe SARS-CoV-2 infection (dated by TCRdb to the early 2020s). Library construction relied on 5' RACE. Sequencing was performed on a NextSeq 500. TCRdb handled the public reads itself, with Q25 trimming in fastp and clone calling in MiXCR, and kept productive beta chains. Each CDR3 protein appears once, grouped with its most common genes and DNA. Here the sample has approximately 47,000 distinct CDR3 sequences; roughly 6.2% occur a single time. The ten largest clones take up about 7% of the sample. The sequences come from whole blood, collected at baseline. The source of these receptors is an adult who was a healthcare worker with PCR-confirmed SARS-CoV-2 infection or an uninfected control (not recorded which).

The CDR3 spells CASRIEDRGYIQYF. CDR3 bases: TGTGCCAGCCGAATTGAGGACAGGGGGTACATTCAGTACTTC. The V call is TRBV12-3 or TRBV12-4, the J call TRBJ2-4; 10 positions agree with TRBD1. The CDR3 extends over 14 amino acids. Trimming took 8 bases from V and 8 from J; bases not matched to a gene: 9.

This clonotype was seen ten or more times. The J gene is TRBJ2-5, the V gene TRBV6-2 or TRBV6-3; 8 positions agree with TRBD2. The germline gives CDR1 MNHEY, CDR2 SVGEGT. Unmatched junction bases numbered 4, after V lost 6 bases and J lost 4 bases. The CDR3 runs to 13 residues. The CDR3 coding sequence is TGTGCCAGCAGCGCGGGAGGTAGAGAGACCCAGTACTTC. Translation: CASSAGGRETQYF.

The chain links TRBV10-3 to TRBJ2-3; maybe TRBD2 (5 bases). The CDR3 loop spans 12 amino acids. V was trimmed by 8 bases and J by 0 bases, leaving 6 bases between them. Germline V gene sequence: CDR1 ENHRY, CDR2 SYGVKD. The chain's CDR3 is CAIGLSTDTQYF. The CDR3 DNA is TGTGCCATCGGACTGAGCACAGATACGCAGTATTTT.

V and J are TRBV27 and TRBJ2-7, with 8 bases fitting TRBD1. This CDR3 spans 15 amino acids. The V gene end was trimmed by 5 bases and the J gene end by 1 base; junction bases not matched to a gene: 7. The V gene's germline CDR1 is MNHEY and CDR2 SMNVEV (reference sequence). CDR3 nucleotides: TGTGCCAGCAGTAAGACAGGGGCCTCGTCCTACGAGCAGTACTTC. Translation: CASSKTGASSYEQYF.

The J gene is TRBJ2-1, the V gene TRBV10-3; no firm D call. The CDR3 loop spans 12 amino acids. Trimming stripped 8 bases from V and 7 bases from J, with 12 bases between. Looked up from germline, CDR1 is ENHRY and CDR2 is SYGVKD. Here the CDR3 reads CAISHSLNEQFF. The CDR3 nucleotides read TGTGCCATCTCTCATTCCCTTAATGAGCAGTTCTTC.

This clonotype showed up many times. The chain has TRBV18 and TRBJ2-7; 8 bases are a match to TRBD2. The CDR3 is 15 amino acids. V trimming: 0 bases; J trimming: 4 bases; junction bases outside the gene matches: 5. Germline lookup yields CDR1 KGHSH and CDR2 LQKENI. The CDR3 DNA reads TGTGCCAGCTCACCACCGAGCGGGAGAACTTACGAGCAGTACTTC. Translated, it gives CASSPPSGRTYEQYF.

This clonotype was counted many times. The J gene is TRBJ2-5, the V gene TRBV7-2; D not resolved. This CDR3 has 12 amino acids. Germline lookup yields CDR1 SGHTA and CDR2 FQGNSA. Between the trimmed V and J ends, which lost 5 bases and 5 bases, there was a span of 9 bases. The CDR3 DNA sequence: TGTGCCAGCAGCCAATGGTCGGAGACCCAGTACTTC. Translated: CASSQWSETQYF.

The chain links TRBV29-1 to TRBJ2-1; 7 bases align to TRBD2. The CDR3 runs to 14 residues. CDR1 and CDR2 from the germline V gene are SQVTM and ANQGSEA. The J segment lost 0 bases and the V segment lost 6 bases, leaving 5 bases of the junction unmatched. The CDR3 loop reads CSVGGRRSYNEQFF. The CDR3, as DNA: TGCAGCGTGGGCGGGAGACGCTCCTACAATGAGCAGTTCTTC.